The 20 T cell receptor beta chains reported below all come from one sample, sequenced in a study of blood T cell repertoires in COVID-19. Only in-frame clones appear in the TCRdb table, and some are missing; sequencing was by immunoSEQ multiplex PCR. The data contain more than 300,000 clones, 88% of them singletons. The sequencing sample was made of PBMCs or T cells enriched from blood (not recorded which). All receptors come from a woman aged 18-30 years who had recovered from COVID-19.

The chain uses TRBV29-1 and TRBJ2-5, with D possibly being TRBD2 (5 bases). This CDR3 spans 14 amino acids. The germline V and J ends were trimmed by 4 bases and 5 bases, with 17 bases remaining between them. Germline V lookup: CDR1 SQVTM, CDR2 ANQGSEA. Here the CDR3 DNA reads TGCAGCGTTGTCCCTGCGGGCCATGGGGAGACCCAGTACTTC. The encoded protein is CSVVPAGHGETQYF.

This clone was detected only once. The rearrangement joins TRBV15 to TRBJ2-3; no clear D gene. CDR1 is LNHNV and CDR2 is YYDKDF in the germline V gene (reference sequence). V lost 1 base and J lost 1, with 6 bases in between. The CDR3 is 14 residues long. The CDR3, as DNA: TGTGCCACCAGCAGAGCCCCGGGCACAGATACGCAGTATTTT. It is translated as CATSRAPGTDTQYF.

J is TRBJ1-5 and V is TRBV5-3; D call uncertain. TRBV5-3 is treated as an ORF (open reading frame) with a function not yet certain. This CDR3 is 16 amino acids long. Trimming shortened V by 5 bases and J by 2 bases, and 17 bases separated the two germline ends. The DNA for the CDR3 is TGTGCCAGAAGGGGCCGGTGTTCAGGCGGCAATCAGCCCCAGCATTTT. This encodes CARRGRCSGGNQPQHF.

Concerning this clone: In the same sample, other DNA sequences code for this CDR3. The chain couples TRBV6-6 to TRBJ2-3, with 8 bases identical to TRBD2. The CDR3 spans 16 residues. The V segment lost 0 bases and the J segment 6 bases; nucleotides outside the gene matches: 8. CDR1 is MNHNY and CDR2 is SVGAGI in the germline V gene (reference sequence). The DNA of the CDR3 is TGTGCCAGCAGTTACTCCCACGCGGGGGGTACCGATACGCAGTATTTT. Translation gives CASSYSHAGGTDTQYF.

This chain joins TRBV6-5 and TRBJ2-1; D possibly corresponds to TRBD2 (6 bases). The V end was cut by 4 bases, the J end by 2 bases, with 9 bases between. Germline-derived CDR1 and CDR2 are MNHEY and SVGAGI. CDR3 length: 14 residues. The CDR3 region has the DNA TGTGCCAGCAGTTCCCGGACTACCTACAATGAGCAGTTCTTC. This codes for CASSSRTTYNEQFF.

The genes are TRBV4-1 and TRBJ2-1; D is possibly TRBD1 (6 bases). V gave up 4 bases and J gave up 2 bases, with 12 bases separating them. The CDR3 covers 15 residues. In germline, CDR1 is MGHRA, CDR2 YSYEKL. CDR3 sequence: CASSPPRGTYNEQFF. The CDR3 region has the DNA TGCGCCAGCAGCCCCCCAAGGGGGACCTACAATGAGCAGTTCTTC.

The chain employs TRBV6-1 and TRBJ2-3; TRBD1 aligns across 7 bases. The CDR3 consists of 16 residues. From germline, CDR1 is MNHNS and CDR2 SASEGT. V lost 2 bases and J lost 0; bases outside the gene matches: 5. The CDR3 bases are TGTGCCAGCAGTGAACGCGAGGGGGCCAGCACAGATACGCAGTATTTT. Translation gives CASSEREGASTDTQYF.

This rearrangement joins TRBV14 to TRBJ1-2; D gene ambiguous. The CDR3 covers 16 residues. Per germline, CDR1 SGHDN and CDR2 FVKESK. V lost 1 base and J 4 bases, leaving 16 bases between the germline ends. This chain's CDR3 is CASSQADSPKIYGYTF. Written as DNA, the CDR3 is TGTGCCAGCAGCCAAGCCGACTCGCCGAAGATCTATGGCTACACCTTC.

This chain uses TRBV28 with TRBJ1-2, with TRBD1 matching 7 bases. CDR1 is MDHEN, CDR2 SYDVKM, per germline. V lost 7 bases and J lost 3; bases outside the gene matches: 8. The CDR3 extends over 14 amino acids. This CDR3 is CASNTDRSDYGYTF. The CDR3 region has the DNA TGTGCCAGCAACACGGACAGGTCGGACTATGGCTACACCTTC.

The V gene is TRBV6-2 or TRBV6-3, the J gene TRBJ2-2; 8 nucleotides align to TRBD1. From germline, CDR1 is MNHEY and CDR2 SVGEGT. V lost 10 bases to trimming and J lost 4 bases; unmatched junction nucleotides: 32. This CDR3 comprises 22 residues. Written as DNA, the CDR3 is TGTGCCACCAACCCTCTCTCCGACAGGGGCCTCAACCCCACGAGAGGCACCGGGGAGCTGTTTTTT. The encoded protein is CATNPLSDRGLNPTRGTGELFF.

V is TRBV7-9 and J is TRBJ1-2; no clear D gene. The CDR3 totals 15 residues. Trimming stripped 5 bases from V and 0 bases from J, with 13 bases between. The V gene's germline CDR1 is SEHNR and CDR2 FQNEAQ (reference sequence). The CDR3 coding sequence is TGTGCCAGCAGCCCCCCGGGTGGTTCTAACTATGGCTACACCTTC. Protein product: CASSPPGGSNYGYTF.

The V call is TRBV12-3 or TRBV12-4, the J call TRBJ1-1; TRBD1 matches 8 bases. The CDR3 extends over 12 amino acids. The J segment lost 8 bases and the V segment lost 6 bases, leaving 5 bases of the junction unmatched. CDR3 loop: CASSPGQVEAFF. As DNA, the CDR3 is TGTGCCAGCAGCCCGGGACAGGTCGAAGCTTTCTTT.

This rearrangement joins TRBV19 to TRBJ2-1, with 12 bases lining up with TRBD1. The CDR3 has 16 residues. V trimming: 8 bases; J trimming: 7 bases; junction bases outside the gene matches: 12. Germline loops: CDR1 LNHDA, CDR2 SQIVND (reference sequence). The CDR3 bases are TGTGCCAGTGCTATTAGACCGGGACAGGGGGCGAATGAGCAGTTCTTC. Translation gives CASAIRPGQGANEQFF.

The chain recombines TRBV24-1 with TRBJ2-3, with 7 bases fitting TRBD1. The germline gives CDR1 KGHDR, CDR2 SFDVKD. The V gene end was trimmed by 5 bases and the J gene end by 3 bases; junction bases not matched to a gene: 4. The CDR3 runs 14 residues. CDR3 residues: CATSAYRGTDTQYF. The CDR3 region has the DNA TGTGCCACCAGTGCTTACAGGGGTACAGATACGCAGTATTTT.

V usage is TRBV7-6 and J usage is TRBJ1-5; the match to TRBD1 covers 8 bases. The CDR3 consists of 14 residues. Germline V CDR1 and CDR2: SGHVS, FNYEAQ. V shed 5 bases, J shed 2 bases, and the junction held 2 bases outside the gene matches. CDR3 sequence (DNA): TGTGCCAGCAGCCCGACAGGGGGCAATCAGCCCCAGCATTTT. Translation gives CASSPTGGNQPQHF.

CDR3 amino acids: CSVGLQGMGTEAFF. The CDR3 DNA reads as TGCAGCGTTGGCCTACAGGGGATGGGCACTGAAGCTTTCTTT. The chain joins TRBV29-1 to TRBJ1-1; 7 bases align to TRBD1. V was clipped by 4 bases and J by 4 bases; unmatched bases: 9. The germline gives CDR1 SQVTM, CDR2 ANQGSEA. This CDR3 region has 14 residues.

A word on this clone: Additional DNA sequences in this sample encode the identical CDR3. J is TRBJ1-1 and V is TRBV6-5; TRBD1 might be the D (6 bases). Germline CDR1 and CDR2: MNHEY and SVGAGI. This CDR3 is built from 13 residues. V was trimmed by 5 bases and J by 2 bases, leaving 9 bases between them. The CDR3 spells CASSPRGNTEAFF. The CDR3 coding sequence is TGTGCCAGCAGTCCCAGGGGAAACACTGAAGCTTTCTTT.

The chain couples TRBV7-2 to TRBJ1-1; D is unresolved. V was trimmed by 1 base and J by 0 bases, leaving 6 bases between them. The CDR3 contains 14 residues. The germline V gene has CDR1 SGHTA and CDR2 FQGNSA. CDR3 DNA: TGTGCCAGCAGCTTAGTGCCAGTGAACACTGAAGCTTTCTTT. It translates to CASSLVPVNTEAFF.

Comment on this clone: At one end, the junction sequence differs from germline, possibly due to a read error. This rearrangement joins TRBV5-1 to TRBJ1-3, with D unresolved. The CDR3 totals 16 residues. CDR1 SGHRS and CDR2 YFSETQ come from the germline V gene. The DNA of the CDR3 is TGCGCTAGCAGCTTGGGCCCTTTTCAGAGGGGAAACACCATATATTTT. Translating it yields CASSLGPFQRGNTIYF. Drawing the rest from reference TRBV5-1 and TRBJ1-3, the complete variable domain is KAGVTQTPRYLIKTRGQQVTLSCSPISGHRSVSWYQQTPGQGLQFLFEYFSETQRNKGNFPGRFSGRQFSNSRSEMNVSTLELGDSALYLCASSLGPFQRGNTIYFGEGSWLTVV.

This sequence joins TRBV19 and TRBJ2-1, with 8 nucleotides matching TRBD1. CDR1 and CDR2 (germline): LNHDA, SQIVND (reference sequence). V lost 5 bases, J lost 6 bases, and 9 bases stayed unmatched. The CDR3 covers 15 residues. CDR3 region: CASSPGTGIFNEQFF. CDR3 DNA: TGTGCCAGTAGTCCCGGGACAGGAATCTTCAATGAGCAGTTCTTC.